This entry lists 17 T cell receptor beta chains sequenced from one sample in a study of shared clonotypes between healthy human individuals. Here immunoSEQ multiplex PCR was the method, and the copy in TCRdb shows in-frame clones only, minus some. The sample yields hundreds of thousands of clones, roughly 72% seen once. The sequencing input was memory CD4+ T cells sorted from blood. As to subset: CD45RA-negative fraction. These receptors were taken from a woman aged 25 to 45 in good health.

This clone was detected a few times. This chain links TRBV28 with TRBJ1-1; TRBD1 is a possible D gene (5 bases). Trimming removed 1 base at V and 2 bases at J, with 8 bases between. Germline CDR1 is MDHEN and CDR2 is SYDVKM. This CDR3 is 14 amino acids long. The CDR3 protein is CASSLYRSNTEAFF. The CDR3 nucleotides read TGTGCCAGCAGTTTATACAGGAGTAACACTGAAGCTTTCTTT.

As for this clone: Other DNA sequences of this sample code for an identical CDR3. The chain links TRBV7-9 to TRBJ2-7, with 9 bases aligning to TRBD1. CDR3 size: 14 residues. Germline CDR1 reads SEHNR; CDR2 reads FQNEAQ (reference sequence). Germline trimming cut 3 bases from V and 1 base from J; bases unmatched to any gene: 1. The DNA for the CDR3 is TGTGCCAGCAGCTTTGGACAGGGGTCCTACGAGCAGTACTTC. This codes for CASSFGQGSYEQYF. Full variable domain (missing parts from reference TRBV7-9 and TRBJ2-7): DTGVSQNPRHKITKRGQNVTFRCDPISEHNRLYWYRQTLGQGPEFLTYFQNEAQLEKSRLLSDRFSAERPKGSFSTLEIQRTEQGDSAMYLCASSFGQGSYEQYFGPGTRLTVT.

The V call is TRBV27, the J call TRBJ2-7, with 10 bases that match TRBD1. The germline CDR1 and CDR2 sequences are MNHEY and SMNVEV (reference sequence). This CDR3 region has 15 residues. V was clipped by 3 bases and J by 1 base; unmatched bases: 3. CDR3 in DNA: TGTGCCAGCAGTTTCCGACAGGGGGCGTCCTACGAGCAGTACTTC. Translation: CASSFRQGASYEQYF.

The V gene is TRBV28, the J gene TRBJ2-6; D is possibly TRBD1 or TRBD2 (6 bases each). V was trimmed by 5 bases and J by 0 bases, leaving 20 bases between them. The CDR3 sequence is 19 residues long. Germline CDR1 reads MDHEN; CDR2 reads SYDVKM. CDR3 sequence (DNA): TGTGCCAGCAGTCAACAGGGACTCAGCGTTATCTCTGGGGCCAACGTCCTGACTTTC. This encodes CASSQQGLSVISGANVLTF.

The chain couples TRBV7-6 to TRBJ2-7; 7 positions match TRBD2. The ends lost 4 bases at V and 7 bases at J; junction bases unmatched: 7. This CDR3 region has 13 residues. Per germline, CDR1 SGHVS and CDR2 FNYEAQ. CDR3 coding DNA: TGTGCCAGCAGCTCTCCGCCGCGGGGGGAGCAGTACTTC. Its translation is CASSSPPRGEQYF.

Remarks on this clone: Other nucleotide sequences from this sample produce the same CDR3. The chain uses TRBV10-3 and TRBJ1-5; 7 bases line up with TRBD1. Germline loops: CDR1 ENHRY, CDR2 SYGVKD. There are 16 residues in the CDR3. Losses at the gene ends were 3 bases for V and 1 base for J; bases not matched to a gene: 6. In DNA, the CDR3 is TGTGCCATCAGTGACGGCCAGGGGGTAAGCAATCAGCCCCAGCATTTT. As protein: CAISDGQGVSNQPQHF.

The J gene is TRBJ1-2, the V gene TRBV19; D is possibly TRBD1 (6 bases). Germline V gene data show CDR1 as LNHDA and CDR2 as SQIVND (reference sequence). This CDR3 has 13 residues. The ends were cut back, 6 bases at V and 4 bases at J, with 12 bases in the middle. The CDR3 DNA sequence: TGTGCCAGTAGGCCGAGGGGGGCCTATGGCTACACCTTC. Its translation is CASRPRGAYGYTF.

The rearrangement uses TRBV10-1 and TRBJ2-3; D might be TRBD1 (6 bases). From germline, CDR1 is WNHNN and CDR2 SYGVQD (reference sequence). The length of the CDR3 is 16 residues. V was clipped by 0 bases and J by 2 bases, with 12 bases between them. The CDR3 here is CASSESGARVTDTQYF. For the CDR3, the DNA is TGCGCCAGCAGTGAGTCGGGGGCGCGGGTCACAGATACGCAGTATTTT.

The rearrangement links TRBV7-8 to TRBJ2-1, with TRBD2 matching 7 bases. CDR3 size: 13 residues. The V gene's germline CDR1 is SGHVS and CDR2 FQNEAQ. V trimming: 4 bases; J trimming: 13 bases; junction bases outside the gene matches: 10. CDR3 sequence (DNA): TGTGCCAGCAGCTCACAGCGGGATACGGAACAGTTCTTC. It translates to CASSSQRDTEQFF.

The DNA of the CDR3 is TGCAGCGTTGAAGGAGGCCGGGGTGGGCCCAGCACAGATACGCAGTATTTT. Protein product: CSVEGGRGGPSTDTQYF. The V and J genes are TRBV29-1 and TRBJ2-3; TRBD2 is a possible D gene (5 bases). Trimming pared 1 base from V and 0 bases from J, leaving 17 bases between. CDR1 is SQVTM, CDR2 ANQGSEA, per germline. The CDR3 extends over 17 amino acids.

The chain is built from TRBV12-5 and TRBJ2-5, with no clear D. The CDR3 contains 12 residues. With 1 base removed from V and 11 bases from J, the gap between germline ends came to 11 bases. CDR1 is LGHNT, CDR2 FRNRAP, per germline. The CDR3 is CASGLGSGRQYF. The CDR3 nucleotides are TGTGCTAGTGGTTTGGGGTCGGGTCGTCAGTACTTC.

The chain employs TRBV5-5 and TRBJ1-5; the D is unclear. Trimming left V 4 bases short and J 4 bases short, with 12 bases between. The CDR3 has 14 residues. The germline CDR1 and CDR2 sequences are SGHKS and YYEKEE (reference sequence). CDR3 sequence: CASSHTQQNQPQHF. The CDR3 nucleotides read TGTGCCAGCAGCCACACACAACAGAATCAGCCCCAGCATTTT.

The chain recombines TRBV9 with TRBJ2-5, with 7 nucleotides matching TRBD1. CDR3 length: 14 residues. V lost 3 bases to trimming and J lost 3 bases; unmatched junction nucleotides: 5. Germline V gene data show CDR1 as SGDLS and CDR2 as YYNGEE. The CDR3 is CASSAPTGKETQYF. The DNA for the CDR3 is TGTGCCAGCAGCGCCCCGACAGGGAAAGAGACCCAGTACTTC.

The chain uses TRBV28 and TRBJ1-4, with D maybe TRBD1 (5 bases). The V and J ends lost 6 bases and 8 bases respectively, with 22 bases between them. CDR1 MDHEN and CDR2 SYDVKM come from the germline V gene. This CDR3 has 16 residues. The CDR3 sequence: CASSPGLTGGGEKLFF. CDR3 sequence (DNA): TGTGCCAGCAGCCCCGGTTTGACGGGGGGAGGGGAAAAACTGTTTTTT.

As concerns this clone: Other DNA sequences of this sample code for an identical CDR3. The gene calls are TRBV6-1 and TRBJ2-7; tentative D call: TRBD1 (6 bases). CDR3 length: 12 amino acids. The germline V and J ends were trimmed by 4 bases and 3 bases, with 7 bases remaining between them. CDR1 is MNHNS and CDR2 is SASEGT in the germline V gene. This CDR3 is CASSVGGYEQYF. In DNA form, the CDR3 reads TGTGCCAGCAGTGTAGGGGGCTACGAGCAGTACTTC.

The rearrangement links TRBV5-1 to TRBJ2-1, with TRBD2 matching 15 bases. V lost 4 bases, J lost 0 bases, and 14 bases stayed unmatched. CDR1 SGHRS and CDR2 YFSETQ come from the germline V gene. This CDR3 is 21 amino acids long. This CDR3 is CASSPTGLAGGVGFSYNEQFF. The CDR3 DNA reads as TGCGCCAGCAGCCCCACCGGACTAGCGGGAGGGGTGGGCTTCTCCTACAATGAGCAGTTCTTC.

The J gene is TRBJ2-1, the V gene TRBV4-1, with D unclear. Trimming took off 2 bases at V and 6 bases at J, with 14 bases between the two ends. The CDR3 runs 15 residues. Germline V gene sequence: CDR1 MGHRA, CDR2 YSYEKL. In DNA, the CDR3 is TGCGCCAGCAGCCAACCCCTGCAGAAGGGCAATGAGCAGTTCTTC. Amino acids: CASSQPLQKGNEQFF.